The 32 T cell receptor beta chains listed next were all sequenced from one sample in a study of T cells after yellow fever vaccination. TCRdb re-called the 5' RACE reads with MiXCR, one entry per CDR3 protein. The repertoire holds about 430,000 distinct CDR3 sequences, with 18% as singletons. Sequences were derived from PBMCs, sampled before the yellow fever booster vaccination. The receptor source for this set is a man aged 18 to 30 who received the YFV17D yellow fever vaccine.

This clonotype was observed a handful of times. This chain uses TRBV29-1 with TRBJ1-1, with 7 positions matching TRBD1. The CDR3 is 11 amino acids. Germline lookup yields CDR1 SQVTM and CDR2 ANQGSEA. With V trimmed by 7 bases and J by 11 bases, 10 bases remained unmatched. The CDR3 is CSGGRQGYAFF. The CDR3, as DNA: TGCAGCGGGGGGCGACAGGGCTATGCTTTCTTT.

This clonotype was detected only a few times. The V and J genes are TRBV7-2 and TRBJ2-3; weak D call: TRBD2 (5 bases). The CDR3 sequence is 18 residues long. Per the germline V gene, CDR1 is SGHTA and CDR2 is FQGNSA. V lost 7 bases, J lost 6 bases, and 29 bases lay in between. The CDR3 spells CASILGERVSPSMDTQYF. The CDR3 DNA sequence: TGTGCCAGCATCCTTGGGGAGAGGGTCAGCCCCTCGATGGATACGCAGTATTTT.

The chain combines TRBV29-1 with TRBJ1-5, with a possible D match to TRBD1 (6 bases). The CDR3 runs 13 residues. Germline CDR1 is SQVTM and CDR2 is ANQGSEA. Trimming shortened V by 1 base and J by 6 bases, and 10 bases separated the two germline ends. In DNA form, the CDR3 reads TGCAGCGTTGAAGGAGGGGGAGGTCAGCCCCAGCATTTT. It is translated as CSVEGGGGQPQHF. Full variable domain (remainder filled in from reference TRBV29-1 and TRBJ1-5): SAVISQKPSRDICQRGTSLTIQCQVDSQVTMMFWYRQQPGQSLTLIATANQGSEATYESGFVIDKFPISRPNLTFSTLTVSNMSPEDSSIYLCSVEGGGGQPQHFGDGTRLSIL.

This clonotype was picked up a small number of times. The chain joins TRBV29-1 to TRBJ1-1; TRBD1 matches at 8 bases. Germline CDR1 reads SQVTM; CDR2 reads ANQGSEA. The length of the CDR3 is 12 residues. With 5 bases clipped from V and 4 bases from J, the junction kept 3 bases outside the gene matches. CDR3 sequence (DNA): TGCAGCGTTCAACAGGGGGGCACTGAAGCTTTCTTT. It codes for CSVQQGGTEAFF.

The chain is built from TRBV29-1 and TRBJ1-1; D is perhaps TRBD1 (5 bases). Germline values: CDR1 SQVTM, CDR2 ANQGSEA. Trimming left V 8 bases short and J 0 bases short, with 13 bases between. The CDR3 length is 13 residues. For the CDR3, the DNA is TGCAGCTTCCGGGACTACATGAACACTGAAGCTTTCTTT. Its protein product is CSFRDYMNTEAFF.

This clonotype was observed a few times. The chain joins TRBV20-1 to TRBJ2-1; TRBD2 matches 14 bases. The CDR3 contains 16 residues. From germline, CDR1 is DFQATT and CDR2 SNEGSKA (reference sequence). V dropped 6 bases and J dropped 4; count of bases not matched to a gene: 8. DNA of the CDR3: TGCAGTGCCCCTGGACTAGCGGGGGGTACTTACAATGAGCAGTTCTTC. Translating it yields CSAPGLAGGTYNEQFF.

At least ten counts were recorded for this clonotype. The chain combines TRBV5-1 with TRBJ2-1; TRBD1 agrees at 7 bases. Germline V gene lookup returns CDR1 SGHRS and CDR2 YFSETQ. This CDR3 is 15 amino acids long. V shed 3 bases, J shed 5 bases, and the junction held 8 bases outside the gene matches. The CDR3 protein is CASSWGQSENNEQFF. Written as DNA, the CDR3 is TGCGCCAGCAGCTGGGGACAGTCGGAAAACAATGAGCAGTTCTTC.

The genes are TRBV6-6 and TRBJ2-7, with no clear D. This CDR3 contains 15 residues. CDR1 is MNHNY and CDR2 is SVGAGI in the germline V gene (reference sequence). The ends were cut back, 2 bases at V and 1 base at J, with 12 bases in the middle. The CDR3 is CASSYRATASYEQYV. The CDR3 DNA sequence: TGTGCCAGCAGTTACCGGGCGACGGCATCCTACGAGCAGTACGTC.

The V and J genes are TRBV12-3 or TRBV12-4 and TRBJ1-5, with 9 positions matching TRBD1. The CDR3 covers 15 residues. Unmatched junction bases numbered 6, after V lost 5 bases and J lost 4 bases. The CDR3 DNA follows: TGTGCCAGCAGTCCCGGGACAGGGAATAATCAGCCCCAGCATTTT. Amino acid sequence: CASSPGTGNNQPQHF.

In its sample, this clonotype was seen a few times. The CDR3 region is CASSFDRGIVDTQYF. Here the CDR3 DNA reads TGTGCCAGCAGCTTCGACAGGGGCATTGTAGATACGCAGTATTTT. The V call is TRBV7-2, the J call TRBJ2-3; 8 bases agree with TRBD1. In germline, CDR1 is SGHTA, CDR2 FQGNSA. CDR3 length: 15 residues. V was pared by 3 bases and J by 5 bases, with 7 bases of the junction left unmatched. Combining the CDR3 with reference TRBV7-2 and TRBJ2-3 gives the whole variable domain GAGVSQSPSNKVTEKGKDVELRCDPISGHTALYWYRQSLGQGLEFLIYFQGNSAPDKSGLPSDRFSAERTGGSVSTLTIQRTQQEDSAVYLCASSFDRGIVDTQYFGPGTRLTVL.

The chain employs TRBV11-1 and TRBJ2-3, with a weak D call TRBD1 (5 bases). Germline V lookup: CDR1 SGHAT, CDR2 FQDESV (reference sequence). This CDR3 contains 14 residues. Trimming took off 3 bases at V and 5 bases at J, with 12 bases between the two ends. Written as DNA, the CDR3 is TGTGCCAGCAGCTTTGACAGCCCTCAAGATACGCAGTATTTT. Translated, it gives CASSFDSPQDTQYF.

This clonotype has only a few counts. The genes are TRBV7-9 and TRBJ1-2; D gene unclear. Per the germline V gene, CDR1 is SEHNR and CDR2 is FQNEAQ (reference sequence). The V end was cut by 5 bases, the J end by 2 bases, with 12 bases between. The CDR3 has 14 residues. The CDR3 here is CASSQAGSNYGYTF. CDR3 sequence (DNA): TGTGCCAGCAGCCAAGCGGGCAGCAACTATGGCTACACCTTC.

There are a few counts of this clonotype. V is TRBV12-3 or TRBV12-4 and J is TRBJ1-2; weak D call: TRBD1 (6 bases). V gave up 5 bases and J gave up 4 bases, with 23 bases separating them. There are 17 residues in the CDR3. The CDR3 DNA follows: TGTGCCAGCAGTCCCCGGGGGGCCCCTACCTTTCTCTATGGCTACACCTTC. Encoded protein: CASSPRGAPTFLYGYTF.

J is TRBJ2-1 and V is TRBV7-9; D is unclear. The CDR3 has 13 residues. The V end lost 3 bases, the J end lost 7 bases, and 10 bases lay between the germline ends. CDR1 is SEHNR and CDR2 is FQNEAQ in the germline V gene (reference sequence). The CDR3 protein is CASSFPLRNEQFF. The CDR3 nucleotides read TGTGCCAGCAGCTTTCCACTCCGAAATGAGCAGTTCTTC.

CDR3 residues: CASSETSGTYEQYF. The CDR3 coding sequence is TGTGCCAGCAGCGAGACTAGCGGTACCTACGAGCAGTACTTC. V is TRBV9 and J is TRBJ2-7; 9 nucleotides line up with TRBD2. The germline gives CDR1 SGDLS, CDR2 YYNGEE. The CDR3 is 14 residues long. V gave up 3 bases and J gave up 2 bases; unmatched junction bases: 3. The full variable domain, with the rest looked up from reference TRBV9 and TRBJ2-7, is DSGVTQTPKHLITATGQRVTLRCSPRSGDLSVYWYQQSLDQGLQFLIQYYNGEERAKGNILERFSAQQFPDLHSELNLSSLELGDSALYFCASSETSGTYEQYFGPGTRLTVT.

The chain uses TRBV4-1 and TRBJ1-6; 8 bases match TRBD1. J was trimmed by 6 bases and V by 0 bases; bases with no gene match: 4. This CDR3 comprises 16 residues. Germline V gene data show CDR1 as MGHRA and CDR2 as YSYEKL. CDR3 nucleotide sequence: TGCGCCAGCAGCCAAGAACCCACAGGGGGTAATTCACCCCTCCACTTT. Protein sequence: CASSQEPTGGNSPLHF.

This chain connects TRBV13 to TRBJ2-7; possibly TRBD2 for D (6 bases). Germline V gene sequence: CDR1 PRHDT, CDR2 FYEKMQ (reference sequence). V was shortened by 7 bases and J by 0 bases, with 13 bases between the two germline ends. The CDR3 length is 14 residues. The CDR3 bases are TGTGCCAGCACCCGGGGGACCAGCTCCTACGAGCAGTACTTC. It yields the protein CASTRGTSSYEQYF.

This clonotype has more than one count but fewer than ten. The chain uses TRBV6-6 and TRBJ2-7; possible D gene TRBD1, 6 bases. The V end was cut by 6 bases, the J end by 6 bases, with 15 bases between. The CDR3 is 13 amino acids. The germline gives CDR1 MNHNY, CDR2 SVGAGI (reference sequence). This CDR3 reads CASSDNWTAEQYV. In nucleotides, the CDR3 is TGTGCCAGCAGCGATAATTGGACAGCCGAGCAGTACGTC.

This clonotype appeared a few times. This rearrangement joins TRBV4-3 to TRBJ1-1; TRBD1 agrees at 7 bases. CDR1 and CDR2 (germline): LGHNA, YSLEER. This CDR3 is 15 amino acids long. V dropped 4 bases and J dropped 7; count of bases not matched to a gene: 12. The CDR3: CASSPGGSGAIEAFF. CDR3 sequence (DNA): TGCGCCAGCAGCCCAGGGGGGAGCGGGGCGATTGAAGCTTTCTTT.

The chain links TRBV18 to TRBJ1-2, with D possibly matching TRBD1 (5 bases). Germline assignment: CDR1 KGHSH and CDR2 LQKENI. This CDR3 contains 15 residues. The V end lost 1 base, the J end lost 7 bases, and 16 bases lay between the germline ends. The chain's CDR3 is CASSPLQEGTGGYTF. The CDR3 nucleotides are TGTGCCAGCTCACCACTCCAGGAGGGGACGGGTGGCTACACCTTC.

The chain uses TRBV29-1 and TRBJ2-3; D remains unclear. This CDR3 region has 15 residues. Germline assignment: CDR1 SQVTM and CDR2 ANQGSEA. Deletions cut 6 bases from V and 0 bases from J, with 16 bases between. CDR3 DNA sequence: TGCAGCGTGGGTTCGCGCGGCCGAAGCACAGATACGCAGTATTTT. It translates to CSVGSRGRSTDTQYF.

This clonotype has only a few counts. The V gene is TRBV5-5, the J gene TRBJ1-1; no definite D call. The CDR3 covers 13 residues. CDR1 is SGHKS and CDR2 is YYEKEE in the germline V gene (reference sequence). The ends were cut back, 5 bases at V and 6 bases at J, with 14 bases in the middle. CDR3 nucleotides: TGTGCCAGCAGACCAACCCCAGAGGCTGAAGCTTTCTTT. Protein: CASRPTPEAEAFF.

The sample holds many counts of this clonotype. V and J are TRBV9 and TRBJ1-2; D call uncertain. V was trimmed by 3 bases and J by 2 bases, leaving 2 bases between them. CDR1 SGDLS and CDR2 YYNGEE come from the germline V gene. The CDR3 totals 11 residues. The CDR3 spells CASSDNYGYTF. CDR3 DNA: TGTGCCAGCAGCGACAACTATGGCTACACCTTC.

The V gene is TRBV7-3, the J gene TRBJ1-2; 12 nucleotides align to TRBD1. The CDR3 contains 16 residues. Per germline, CDR1 SGHTA and CDR2 FQGTGA. After removal of 2 bases from V and 7 bases from J, the junction contained 8 bases not matched to a gene. CDR3 protein: CASSLGPGQGAGGYTF. In DNA, the CDR3 is TGTGCCAGCAGCTTAGGTCCGGGACAGGGGGCCGGTGGCTACACCTTC. The variable domain in full, with the rest retrieved from reference TRBV7-3 and TRBJ1-2, is GAGVSQTPSNKVTEKGKYVELRCDPISGHTALYWYRQSLGQGPEFLIYFQGTGAADDSGLPNDRFFAVRPEGSVSTLKIQRTERGDSAVYLCASSLGPGQGAGGYTFGSGTRLTVV.

CDR3 nucleotide sequence: TGTGCCAGCACCCCCCAGGCAGGGGAATCACCCCTCCACTTT. Encoded protein: CASTPQAGESPLHF. The gene calls are TRBV7-4 and TRBJ1-6, with D maybe TRBD1 (6 bases). Trimming took 7 bases from V and 10 from J, leaving 17 bases between them. Germline CDR1 is SGHVT and CDR2 is SQSDAQ. CDR3 length: 14 amino acids.

This clonotype was picked up many times. The chain is built from TRBV15 and TRBJ1-4, with D tentatively TRBD1 (6 bases). Germline values: CDR1 LNHNV, CDR2 YYDKDF (reference sequence). CDR3 length equals 15 residues. V gave up 3 bases and J gave up 8 bases, with 16 bases separating them. The CDR3, as DNA: TGTGCCACCAGCAGCCATGGGGGTACAGGGGAAAAACTGTTTTTT. Residues: CATSSHGGTGEKLFF.

This clonotype showed up just a few times. The chain employs TRBV5-6 and TRBJ1-5; TRBD1 agrees at 7 bases. Trimming took 2 bases from V and 2 from J; bases not matched to a gene: 4. This CDR3 spans 15 amino acids. From germline, CDR1 is SGHDT and CDR2 YYEEEE. Here the CDR3 reads CASSFSGGGNQPQHF. Written as DNA, the CDR3 is TGTGCCAGCAGCTTTTCAGGGGGAGGCAATCAGCCCCAGCATTTT. Looking up the rest from reference TRBV5-6 and TRBJ1-5 gives the full variable domain: DAGVTQSPTHLIKTRGQQVTLRCSPKSGHDTVSWYQQALGQGPQFIFQYYEEEERQRGNFPDRFSGHQFPNYSSELNVNALLLGDSALYLCASSFSGGGNQPQHFGDGTRLSIL.

The table lists this clonotype with a few counts. The chain is built from TRBV19 and TRBJ1-5, with D maybe TRBD1 (5 bases). The V and J ends lost 3 bases and 4 bases respectively, with 10 bases between them. Per germline, CDR1 LNHDA and CDR2 SQIVND (reference sequence). This CDR3 is built from 14 residues. The CDR3 here is CASSMTAPNQPQHF. The CDR3 nucleotides read TGTGCCAGTAGTATGACAGCACCAAATCAGCCCCAGCATTTT.

This rearrangement joins TRBV27 to TRBJ1-1; maybe TRBD1 (5 bases). Trimming cost V 6 bases and J 4 bases, with 15 bases left between them. Germline values: CDR1 MNHEY, CDR2 SMNVEV (reference sequence). This CDR3 comprises 14 residues. CDR3 region: CASREGKGRTEAFF. CDR3 nucleotides: TGTGCCAGCAGGGAGGGGAAAGGGCGCACTGAAGCTTTCTTT.

This clonotype was found a few times. This sequence joins TRBV7-9 and TRBJ1-2; D call uncertain. CDR1 SEHNR and CDR2 FQNEAQ come from the germline V gene (reference sequence). This CDR3 spans 12 amino acids. Deletions cut 4 bases from V and 5 bases from J, with 8 bases between. The CDR3 DNA reads as TGTGCCAGCAGCTCGACGGTTTATGGCTACACCTTC. Protein sequence: CASSSTVYGYTF.

This clonotype has just a few counts. This CDR3 reads CASSFAGGANTEAFF. As DNA, the CDR3 is TGCGCCAGCAGTTTTGCGGGGGGCGCGAACACTGAAGCTTTCTTT. This chain uses TRBV5-1 with TRBJ1-1; maybe TRBD1 (6 bases). The V end was cut by 5 bases, the J end by 1 base, with 15 bases between. There are 15 residues in the CDR3. The germline V gene encodes CDR1 SGHRS and CDR2 YFSETQ.

The chain carries TRBV5-1 and TRBJ2-1; the match to TRBD2 covers 7 bases. Germline lookup yields CDR1 SGHRS and CDR2 YFSETQ. This CDR3 contains 12 residues. Trimming cost V 7 bases and J 8 bases; bases outside gene matches: 6. CDR3: CASRRGVDEQFF. CDR3 in DNA: TGCGCCAGCCGACGGGGGGTCGATGAGCAGTTCTTC.